This T cell receptor (beta chain) was captured in a study of neoadjuvant anti-PD-1 for oral cavity cancer. Findings and limits, study-wide: TCR analyses covered only a few patients per response group.

A remark on this clone: Its antigen is currently unknown.

The ends lost 5 bases at V and 0 bases at J; junction bases unmatched: 4. Germline CDR1 is SGHTA and CDR2 is FQGNSA. There are 16 residues in the CDR3. Libraries were prepared by immunoSEQ multiplex PCR; TCRdb keeps only in-frame clonotypes and omits some of them. The table records over 5,500 clones, 72% of them present only once. The chain links TRBV7-2 to TRBJ2-3; 11 bases are shared with TRBD2. The TCR was taken from a person aged 40 to 85 with oral cavity squamous cell carcinoma. The material sequenced was PBMCs, taken before nivolumab (anti-PD-1) treatment. The DNA of the CDR3 is TGTGCCAGCAGCCGCTTAGCGGGGGGGAGCACAGATACGCAGTATTTT. Its translation is CASSRLAGGSTDTQYF.